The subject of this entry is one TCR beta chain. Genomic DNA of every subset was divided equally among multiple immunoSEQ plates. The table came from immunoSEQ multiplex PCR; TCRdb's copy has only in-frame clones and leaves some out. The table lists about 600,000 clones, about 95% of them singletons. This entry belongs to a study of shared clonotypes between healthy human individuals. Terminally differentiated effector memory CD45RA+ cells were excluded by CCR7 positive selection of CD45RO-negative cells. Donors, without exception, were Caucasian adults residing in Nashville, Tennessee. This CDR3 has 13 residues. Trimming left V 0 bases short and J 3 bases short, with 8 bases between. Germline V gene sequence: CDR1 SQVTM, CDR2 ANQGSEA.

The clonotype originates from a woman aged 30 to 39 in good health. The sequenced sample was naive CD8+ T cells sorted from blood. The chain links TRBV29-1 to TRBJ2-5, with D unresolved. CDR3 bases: TGCAGCGTTGAAGAAGGAGTGGAAGAGACCCAGTACTTC. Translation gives CSVEEGVEETQYF.